Listed here are 12 T cell receptor beta chains from one sample, sequenced in a study of blood T cell repertoires in COVID-19. Generated by immunoSEQ multiplex PCR, the TCRdb table keeps only in-frame clones and is missing some. The sample has 350,000 to 450,000 clones, 85% seen once. Sample: peripheral blood. Receptor source: a woman aged 18-35 years with acute or convalescent COVID-19.

The chain uses TRBV28 and TRBJ2-1; no clear D gene. The ends were cut back, 6 bases at V and 4 bases at J, with 13 bases in the middle. The CDR3 has 14 residues. CDR1 is MDHEN, CDR2 SYDVKM, per germline. Here the CDR3 reads CASSQLLGYNEQFF. As DNA, the CDR3 is TGTGCCAGCAGCCAGTTGCTAGGATACAATGAGCAGTTCTTC.

V and J are TRBV6-5 and TRBJ1-1; TRBD1 matches at 7 bases. Trimming cost V 5 bases and J 5 bases; bases outside gene matches: 11. This CDR3 is 15 amino acids long. CDR1 and CDR2 (germline): MNHEY, SVGAGI. This CDR3 is CASSQPGTVNTEAFF. DNA of the CDR3: TGTGCCAGCAGTCAACCCGGGACAGTTAATACTGAAGCTTTCTTT.

CDR3 in amino acids: CASRTGYTEAFF. Written as DNA, the CDR3 is TGTGCCAGCCGGACAGGATACACTGAAGCTTTCTTT. The chain couples TRBV19 to TRBJ1-1, with 7 bases fitting TRBD1. The CDR3 runs to 12 residues. Trimming cost V 9 bases and J 3 bases; bases outside gene matches: 4. Germline assignment: CDR1 LNHDA and CDR2 SQIVND (reference sequence).

This sequence joins TRBV9 and TRBJ1-1, with no clear D. The V end lost 4 bases, the J end lost 1 base, and 11 bases lay between the germline ends. Per germline, CDR1 SGDLS and CDR2 YYNGEE. The CDR3 extends over 14 amino acids. The CDR3, as DNA: TGTGCCAGCAGCCCCCAACACCCGAACACTGAAGCTTTCTTT. This translates into CASSPQHPNTEAFF.

This sequence joins TRBV3-1 (or the pseudogene TRBV3-2) and TRBJ1-1, with D hard to call. With 4 bases removed from V and 4 bases from J, the gap between germline ends came to 16 bases. The CDR3 has 15 residues. Germline values: CDR1 LGHDT, CDR2 YNNKEL (reference sequence). This CDR3 is CASSPRREGGTEAFF. In nucleotides, the CDR3 is TGTGCCAGCAGCCCACGACGGGAGGGTGGCACTGAAGCTTTCTTT.

The sample holds a few counts of this clone. The chain uses TRBV18 and TRBJ2-3, with a tentative D call TRBD1 (6 bases). The CDR3 consists of 14 residues. Trimming removed 4 bases at V and 6 bases at J, with 14 bases between. Germline V gives CDR1 KGHSH, CDR2 LQKENI. The CDR3 DNA follows: TGTGCCAGCTCACTTTCCTCGCAGGGGGATACGCAGTATTTT. This encodes CASSLSSQGDTQYF.

CDR3: CASSEQGTSGVVEFF. Written as DNA, the CDR3 is TGTGCCAGCAGTGAACAGGGGACTAGCGGGGTAGTGGAGTTCTTC. The rearrangement uses TRBV2 and TRBJ2-1; TRBD2 matches 13 bases. Per the germline V gene, CDR1 is SNHLY and CDR2 is FYNNEI. Trimming removed 2 bases from V and 14 bases from J; junction bases left unmatched: 9. The CDR3 extends over 15 amino acids.

This clone was recorded at least ten times. This chain links TRBV9 with TRBJ2-1, with 15 bases that match TRBD2. CDR1 and CDR2 (germline): SGDLS, YYNGEE. With 0 bases clipped from V and 3 bases from J, the junction kept 4 bases outside the gene matches. The CDR3 consists of 18 residues. The CDR3 coding sequence is TGTGCCAGCAGCGTAGGGACTAGCGGGAGGGGGAACTACAATGAGCAGTTCTTC. Its translation: CASSVGTSGRGNYNEQFF.

As for this clone: One end of the junction does not line up with germline, which may come from a read error. This rearrangement joins TRBV9 to TRBJ2-1; 8 bases are a match to TRBD2. The CDR3 covers 18 residues. In germline, CDR1 is SGDLS, CDR2 YYNGEE. CDR3 sequence: CARSVGGGPGAGRDEQFF. The DNA for the CDR3 is TGTGCCCGCAGCGTAGGCGGGGGGCCGGGGGCTGGGAGAGATGAGCAGTTCTTC. Filled out from reference TRBV9 and TRBJ2-1, the complete variable domain reads DSGVTQTPKHLITATGQRVTLRCSPRSGDLSVYWYQQSLDQGLQFLIQYYNGEERAKGNILERFSAQQFPDLHSELNLSSLELGDSALYFCARSVGGGPGAGRDEQFFGPGTRLTVL.

Here the CDR3 reads CASSQWRRTYEQYF. As DNA, the CDR3 is TGTGCCAGCAGCCAATGGAGGAGGACCTACGAGCAGTACTTC. This chain joins TRBV14 and TRBJ2-7; D is perhaps TRBD2 (5 bases). The length of the CDR3 is 14 residues. V was trimmed by 2 bases and J by 2 bases, leaving 10 bases between them. CDR1 is SGHDN, CDR2 FVKESK, per germline.

The chain recombines TRBV27 with TRBJ2-7; 12 nucleotides agree with TRBD2. The CDR3 consists of 15 residues. Germline V CDR1 and CDR2: MNHEY, SMNVEV (reference sequence). The V and J ends lost 0 bases and 9 bases, in that order; junction bases with no gene match: 6. The CDR3 here is CASSLSKTSGSGQYF. Here the CDR3 DNA reads TGTGCCAGCAGTTTATCGAAGACTAGCGGGAGTGGGCAGTACTTC.

The V call is TRBV9, the J call TRBJ1-2; 8 bases align to TRBD1. CDR3 length: 16 amino acids. The junction had 11 bases not matched to a gene; V was cut back by 4 bases and J by 3 bases. Per germline, CDR1 SGDLS and CDR2 YYNGEE. In DNA, the CDR3 is TGTGCCAGCAGCCTCTTAAGGGCAGGGGGCGACTATGGCTACACCTTC. Protein sequence: CASSLLRAGGDYGYTF.